The 8 T cell receptor beta chains given below trace back to one sample, sequenced in a study of T cells in Graves' hyperthyroidism and ophthalmopathy. Amplification targeted TCR beta CDR3 regions from RNA transcripts. A set of HTBI primers served as the primers for a first-round RT-PCR of the TCR CDR3. TCRdb ran MiXCR on the multiplex PCR reads and lists one entry per CDR3 protein. The sample has 300,000 to 450,000 distinct CDR3 sequences, approximately 15% seen once. Sample: blood. The source of these receptors is a woman between 25 and 40 years old with Graves' ophthalmopathy.

This clonotype was observed many times. The J gene is TRBJ2-5, the V gene TRBV28; 11 bases agree with TRBD1. V trimming: 2 bases; J trimming: 5 bases; junction bases outside the gene matches: 13. Germline CDR1 and CDR2: MDHEN and SYDVKM. CDR3 size: 18 residues. DNA for the CDR3: TGTGCCAGCAGTTTAAGTGGTGGGTGGGACAGGGGGGCGGAGACCCAGTACTTC. Translating it yields CASSLSGGWDRGAETQYF.

The chain employs TRBV20-1 and TRBJ2-7; 15 bases align to TRBD2. This CDR3 is built from 17 residues. Germline values: CDR1 DFQATT, CDR2 SNEGSKA (reference sequence). With V trimmed by 5 bases and J by 3 bases, 11 bases remained unmatched. This chain's CDR3 is CSAGVRTSGGAVYEQYF. CDR3 in DNA: TGCAGTGCTGGGGTCCGGACTAGCGGGGGGGCCGTCTACGAGCAGTACTTC.

In regard to this clonotype: The junction differs from germline at one of its ends, possibly a read error. The gene calls are TRBV12-5 and TRBJ1-1; D uncertain. The germline V gene encodes CDR1 LGHNT and CDR2 FRNRAP. The CDR3 has 15 residues. The CDR3 region is CGSGAWGEADTEAFF. The CDR3 DNA reads TGTGGTAGTGGTGCTTGGGGTGAAGCGGACACTGAAGCTTTCTTT.

This clonotype was counted a few times. The chain links TRBV5-4 to TRBJ1-3; weak D call: TRBD1 (5 bases). Trimming removed 5 bases at V and 0 bases at J, with 12 bases between. Per germline, CDR1 SGHNT and CDR2 YYREEE (reference sequence). This CDR3 is 15 amino acids long. CDR3 protein: CASSYDRTSGNTIYF. In DNA, the CDR3 is TGTGCCAGCAGTTACGACAGAACCTCTGGAAACACCATATATTTT.

This clonotype has ten or more counts. The chain recombines TRBV20-1 with TRBJ1-6; 9 bases align to TRBD1. Germline V gene sequence: CDR1 DFQATT, CDR2 SNEGSKA (reference sequence). This CDR3 has 17 residues. With V trimmed by 3 bases and J by 7 bases, 13 bases remained unmatched. The CDR3 is CSASRLSGTGINSPLHF. For the CDR3, the DNA is TGCAGTGCTAGTCGCTTATCTGGGACAGGGATCAATTCACCCCTCCACTTT.

This clonotype was seen repeatedly, ten times or more. The rearrangement uses TRBV29-1 and TRBJ1-1, with D unclear. The CDR3 extends over 13 amino acids. Germline V gene data show CDR1 as SQVTM and CDR2 as ANQGSEA. Trimming left V 3 bases short and J 1 base short, with 9 bases between. Written as DNA, the CDR3 is TGCAGCGTTGAGGGCCACCCGAACACTGAAGCTTTCTTT. This encodes CSVEGHPNTEAFF. The full variable domain, with the rest looked up from reference TRBV29-1 and TRBJ1-1, is SAVISQKPSRDICQRGTSLTIQCQVDSQVTMMFWYRQQPGQSLTLIATANQGSEATYESGFVIDKFPISRPNLTFSTLTVSNMSPEDSSIYLCSVEGHPNTEAFFGQGTRLTVV.

The V gene is TRBV25-1, the J gene TRBJ1-4; the match to TRBD1 covers 9 bases. The germline CDR1 and CDR2 sequences are MGHDK and SYGVNS. This CDR3 is 16 amino acids long. After removal of 6 bases from V and 2 bases from J, the junction contained 7 bases not matched to a gene. The CDR3 DNA reads TGTGCCAGCAGCCGAGGACAGGGGAGGACTAATGAAAAACTGTTTTTT. It is translated as CASSRGQGRTNEKLFF.

The chain is built from TRBV10-3 and TRBJ1-1; 8 nucleotides align to TRBD1. The trim removed 5 bases at V and 1 base at J, leaving 3 bases unmatched. CDR3 length equals 14 residues. Germline values: CDR1 ENHRY, CDR2 SYGVKD. DNA for the CDR3: TGTGCCATCAGTCTGGGACAGGAGAACACTGAAGCTTTCTTT. Protein product: CAISLGQENTEAFF.